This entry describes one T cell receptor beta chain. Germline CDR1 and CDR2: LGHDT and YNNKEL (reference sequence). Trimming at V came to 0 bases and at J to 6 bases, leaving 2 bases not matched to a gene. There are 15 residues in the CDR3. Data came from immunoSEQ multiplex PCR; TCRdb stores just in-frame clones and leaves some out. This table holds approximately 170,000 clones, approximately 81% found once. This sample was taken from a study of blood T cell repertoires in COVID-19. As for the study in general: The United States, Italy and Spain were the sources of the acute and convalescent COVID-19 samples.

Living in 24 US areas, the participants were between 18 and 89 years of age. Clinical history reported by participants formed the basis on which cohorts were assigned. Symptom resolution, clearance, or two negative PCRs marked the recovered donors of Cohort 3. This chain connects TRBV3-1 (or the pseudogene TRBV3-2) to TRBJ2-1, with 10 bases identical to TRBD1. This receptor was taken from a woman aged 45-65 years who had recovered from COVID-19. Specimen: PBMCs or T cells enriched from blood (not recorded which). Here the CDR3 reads CASSQEGTGVNEQFF. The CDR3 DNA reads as TGTGCCAGCAGCCAAGAAGGGACAGGGGTCAATGAGCAGTTCTTC.